The clone carrying this T cell receptor beta chain was seen at least ten times. Antigen: not known. Researchers used 5'RACE with constant-segment primers to make TCR alpha and TCR beta cDNA libraries that carry sample barcodes and UMIs. TCRdb re-called the 5' RACE reads with MiXCR, one entry per CDR3 protein. The sample consists of 120,000 to 150,000 distinct CDR3 sequences, approximately 5.7% of them appearing once. The sample comes from a study of T-cell memory formation after mild COVID-19. Study in general: Across donors, TCR clusters were largely donor specific. Points from the study as a whole: There was a balanced CD4/CD8 profile in clones contracting day 15 to 85, and later expanders leaned CD4+. A subset of responding clones appeared in pre-infection memory, suggesting cross-reactive memory joined.

Germline lookup yields CDR1 SGDLS and CDR2 YYNGEE. CDR3 length: 18 residues. V was clipped by 3 bases and J by 2 bases; unmatched bases: 16. The specimen was PBMCs or a T cell subset sorted from them (not recorded which). The TCR comes from an adult woman who had mild COVID-19 (a few samples of this study predate the infection). Cell type and time point are not known. The chain joins TRBV9 to TRBJ2-5; the match to TRBD2 covers 7 bases. The CDR3 loop is CASSEARTSGTTQETQYF. DNA of the CDR3: TGTGCCAGCAGCGAAGCACGGACTTCCGGGACTACTCAAGAGACCCAGTACTTC. The full variable domain, completed using reference TRBV9 and TRBJ2-5, is DSGVTQTPKHLITATGQRVTLRCSPRSGDLSVYWYQQSLDQGLQFLIQYYNGEERAKGNILERFSAQQFPDLHSELNLSSLELGDSALYFCASSEARTSGTTQETQYFGPGTRLLVL.